This T cell receptor beta chain comes out of a study of Graves' ophthalmopathy and Graves' hyperthyroidism. Study-level findings and limits: Cross-validated, the 13-signature model showed 87.88%/81.08% sensitivity/specificity, and 80%/75% in the test set. The majority of expanded thyroid clonotypes above 0.001 frequency also occurred in blood.

Germline V gene data show CDR1 as MNHEY and CDR2 as SMNVEV (reference sequence). The CDR3 loop spans 13 amino acids. Trimming at V came to 8 bases and at J to 4 bases, leaving 5 bases not matched to a gene. A volume of 8 to 10 ml of fresh peripheral blood supplied the PBMCs. Amplified TCR beta CDR3 regions were obtained using RNA transcripts as template. The authors performed first-round RT-PCR with HTBI primers and then a second-round multiplex PCR. TCRdb ran MiXCR on the multiplex PCR reads and lists one entry per CDR3 protein. The sample has approximately 330,000 distinct CDR3 sequences; roughly 17% are singletons. This clonotype was detected many times. Its specificity is not known.

The rearrangement uses TRBV27 and TRBJ1-1; 9 bases are a match to TRBD1. The sample consisted of peripheral blood. This clonotype was sampled from an adult man with Graves' ophthalmopathy. In DNA, the CDR3 is TGTGCCAGCCGGGACAGGGCGTCCACTGAAGCTTTCTTT. Translation gives CASRDRASTEAFF.